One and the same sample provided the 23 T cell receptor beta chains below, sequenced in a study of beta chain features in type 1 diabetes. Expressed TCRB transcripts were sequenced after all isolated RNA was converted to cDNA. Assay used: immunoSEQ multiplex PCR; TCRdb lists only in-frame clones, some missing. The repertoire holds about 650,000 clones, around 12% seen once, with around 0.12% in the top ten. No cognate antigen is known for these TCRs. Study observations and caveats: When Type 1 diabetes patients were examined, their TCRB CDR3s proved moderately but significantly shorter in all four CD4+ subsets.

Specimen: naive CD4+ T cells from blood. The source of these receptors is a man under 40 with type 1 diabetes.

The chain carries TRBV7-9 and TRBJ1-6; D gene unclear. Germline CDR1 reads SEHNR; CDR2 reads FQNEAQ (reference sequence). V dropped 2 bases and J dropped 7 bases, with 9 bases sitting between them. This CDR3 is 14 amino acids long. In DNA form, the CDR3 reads TGTGCCAGCAGCTTAAGTCCAGGAAATTCACCCCTCCACTTT. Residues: CASSLSPGNSPLHF. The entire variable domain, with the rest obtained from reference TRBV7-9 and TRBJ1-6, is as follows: DTGVSQNPRHKITKRGQNVTFRCDPISEHNRLYWYRQTLGQGPEFLTYFQNEAQLEKSRLLSDRFSAERPKGSFSTLEIQRTEQGDSAMYLCASSLSPGNSPLHFGNGTRLTVT.

CDR3 sequence reads: CASSPYGGGGWGETQYF. The CDR3, as DNA: TGTGCCAGCAGCCCCTATGGCGGGGGCGGATGGGGAGAGACCCAGTACTTC. V is TRBV7-2 and J is TRBJ2-5, with D perhaps matching TRBD2 (7 bases). The V gene lost 5 bases and the J gene lost 4 bases, with 23 bases spanning the gap. This CDR3 spans 17 amino acids. Germline V gene data show CDR1 as SGHTA and CDR2 as FQGNSA.

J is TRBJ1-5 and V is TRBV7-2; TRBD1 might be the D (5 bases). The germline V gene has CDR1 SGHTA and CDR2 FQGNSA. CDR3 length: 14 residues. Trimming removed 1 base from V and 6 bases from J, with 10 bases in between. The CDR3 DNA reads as TGTGCCAGCAGCTTAGACCAGGGTGTTCAGCCCCAGCATTTT. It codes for CASSLDQGVQPQHF.

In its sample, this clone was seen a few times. CDR3 residues: CAIMSGASGYNEQFF. For the CDR3, the DNA is TGTGCCATCATGTCGGGGGCTAGCGGCTACAATGAGCAGTTCTTC. This rearrangement joins TRBV10-3 to TRBJ2-1; TRBD2 might be the D (7 bases). Looked up from germline, CDR1 is ENHRY and CDR2 is SYGVKD. The CDR3 loop spans 15 amino acids. With 7 bases removed from V and 3 bases from J, the gap between germline ends came to 16 bases.

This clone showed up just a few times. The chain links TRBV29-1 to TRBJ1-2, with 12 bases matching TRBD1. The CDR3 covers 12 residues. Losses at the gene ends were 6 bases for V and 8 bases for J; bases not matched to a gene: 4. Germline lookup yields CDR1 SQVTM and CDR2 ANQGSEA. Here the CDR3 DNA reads TGCAGCGTGGGACAGGGGGCCTCGGGCTACACCTTC. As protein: CSVGQGASGYTF. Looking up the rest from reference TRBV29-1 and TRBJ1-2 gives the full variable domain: SAVISQKPSRDICQRGTSLTIQCQVDSQVTMMFWYRQQPGQSLTLIATANQGSEATYESGFVIDKFPISRPNLTFSTLTVSNMSPEDSSIYLCSVGQGASGYTFGSGTRLTVV.

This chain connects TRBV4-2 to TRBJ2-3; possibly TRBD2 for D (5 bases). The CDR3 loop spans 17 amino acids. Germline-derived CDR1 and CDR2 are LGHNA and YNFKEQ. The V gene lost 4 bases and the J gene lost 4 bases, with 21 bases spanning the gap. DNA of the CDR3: TGTGCCAGCAGCCCCTTCTTTCGAGGAGGTGAGGCAGATACGCAGTATTTT. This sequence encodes CASSPFFRGGEADTQYF.

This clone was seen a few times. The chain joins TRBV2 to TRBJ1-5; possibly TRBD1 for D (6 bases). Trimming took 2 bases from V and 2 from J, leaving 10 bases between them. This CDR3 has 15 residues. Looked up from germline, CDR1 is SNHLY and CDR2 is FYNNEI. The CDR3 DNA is TGTGCCAGCAGTGAACAGGGGACGGGCAATCAGCCCCAGCATTTT. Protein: CASSEQGTGNQPQHF.

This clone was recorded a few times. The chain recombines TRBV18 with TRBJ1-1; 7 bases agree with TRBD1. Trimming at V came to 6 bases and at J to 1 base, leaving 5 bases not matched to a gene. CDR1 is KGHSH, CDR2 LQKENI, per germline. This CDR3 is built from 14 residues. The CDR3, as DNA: TGTGCCAGCTCGCTGACAGGGTGGAACACTGAAGCTTTCTTT. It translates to CASSLTGWNTEAFF.

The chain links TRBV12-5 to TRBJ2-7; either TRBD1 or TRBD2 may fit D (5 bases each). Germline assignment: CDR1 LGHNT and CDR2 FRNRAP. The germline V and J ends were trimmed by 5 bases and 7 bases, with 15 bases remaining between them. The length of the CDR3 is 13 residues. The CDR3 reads CASGPESGLEQYF. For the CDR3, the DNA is TGTGCTAGTGGTCCAGAATCGGGGCTAGAGCAGTACTTC.

The CDR3 DNA follows: TGCGCCAGCAGCCAAGACTCGGACACTTTTCGAGACTATGGCTACACCTTC. It is translated as CASSQDSDTFRDYGYTF. The V call is TRBV4-1, the J call TRBJ1-2; TRBD1 might be the D (5 bases). CDR1 is MGHRA, CDR2 YSYEKL, per germline. The CDR3 has 17 amino acids. Trimming took off 0 bases at V and 3 bases at J, with 17 bases between the two ends.

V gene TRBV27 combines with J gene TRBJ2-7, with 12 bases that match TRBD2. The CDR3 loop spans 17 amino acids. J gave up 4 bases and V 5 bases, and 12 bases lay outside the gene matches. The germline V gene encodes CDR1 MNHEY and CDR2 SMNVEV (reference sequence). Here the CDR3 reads CASSPGHGLAGPYEQYF. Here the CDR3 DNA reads TGTGCCAGCAGTCCGGGACACGGACTAGCGGGGCCTTACGAGCAGTACTTC.

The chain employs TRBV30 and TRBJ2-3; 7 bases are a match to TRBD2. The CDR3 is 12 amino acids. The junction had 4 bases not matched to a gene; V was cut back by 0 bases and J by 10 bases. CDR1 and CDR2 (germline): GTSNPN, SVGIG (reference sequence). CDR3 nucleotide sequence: TGTGCCTGGAGTGTACTGGGGGGGGCGCAGTATTTT. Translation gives CAWSVLGGAQYF.

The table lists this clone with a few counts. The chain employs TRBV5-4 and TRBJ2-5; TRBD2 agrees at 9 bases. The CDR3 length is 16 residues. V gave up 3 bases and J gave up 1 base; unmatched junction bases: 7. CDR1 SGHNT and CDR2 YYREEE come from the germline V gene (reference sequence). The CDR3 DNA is TGTGCCAGCAGCTCTGGCCTAGCGGGGCTCCAAGAGACCCAGTACTTC. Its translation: CASSSGLAGLQETQYF.

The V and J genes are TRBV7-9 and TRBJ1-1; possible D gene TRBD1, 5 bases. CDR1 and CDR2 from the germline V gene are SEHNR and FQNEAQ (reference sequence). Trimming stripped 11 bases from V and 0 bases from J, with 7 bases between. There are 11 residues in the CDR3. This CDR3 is CAGGMNTEAFF. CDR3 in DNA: TGTGCCGGGGGAATGAACACTGAAGCTTTCTTT.

CDR3 in DNA: TGTGCCAGCTCACCAACAGGGACTAGCGGGGGGAAAAGCTCCTACAATGAGCAGTTCTTC. Its protein is CASSPTGTSGGKSSYNEQFF. This chain uses TRBV18 with TRBJ2-1, with TRBD2 identical over 15 bases. Germline V gives CDR1 KGHSH, CDR2 LQKENI. The CDR3 loop spans 20 amino acids. V dropped 2 bases and J dropped 0; count of bases not matched to a gene: 8.

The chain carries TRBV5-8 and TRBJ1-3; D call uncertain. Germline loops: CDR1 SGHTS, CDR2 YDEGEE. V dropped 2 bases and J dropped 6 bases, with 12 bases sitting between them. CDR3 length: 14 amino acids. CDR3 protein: CASSLRGIENTIYF. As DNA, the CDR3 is TGTGCCAGCAGCTTAAGAGGGATAGAAAACACCATATATTTT.

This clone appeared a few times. CDR3 sequence reads: CASSRGTAYNEQFF. In DNA form, the CDR3 reads TGTGCCAGCAGTCGAGGGACAGCGTACAATGAGCAGTTCTTC. J is TRBJ2-1 and V is TRBV7-6; 7 positions agree with TRBD1. Germline CDR1 SGHVS, CDR2 FNYEAQ. The CDR3 runs to 14 residues. V shed 6 bases, J shed 4 bases, and the junction held 6 bases outside the gene matches.

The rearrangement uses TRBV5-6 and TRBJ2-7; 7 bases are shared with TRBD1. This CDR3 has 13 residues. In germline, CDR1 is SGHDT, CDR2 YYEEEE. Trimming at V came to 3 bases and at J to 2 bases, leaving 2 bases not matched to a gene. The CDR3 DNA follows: TGTGCCAGCAGCTGGGGACAGCCCTACGAGCAGTACTTC. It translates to CASSWGQPYEQYF.

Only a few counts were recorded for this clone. Here the CDR3 DNA reads TGTGCCAGCAGTCCCGGGCCTGGGGGTGAGCAGTTCTTC. This encodes CASSPGPGGEQFF. This chain joins TRBV7-7 and TRBJ2-1; D could derive from TRBD1 or TRBD2 (5 bases each). CDR1 SSHAT and CDR2 FNYEAQ come from the germline V gene (reference sequence). The CDR3 consists of 13 residues. Trimming stripped 6 bases from V and 9 bases from J, with 15 bases between.

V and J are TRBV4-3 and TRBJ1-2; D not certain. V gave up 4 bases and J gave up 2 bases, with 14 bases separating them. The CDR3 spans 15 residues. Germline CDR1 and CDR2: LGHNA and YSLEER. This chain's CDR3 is CASSLSSTENYGYTF. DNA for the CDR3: TGCGCCAGCAGCCTTTCGTCTACCGAGAACTATGGCTACACCTTC.

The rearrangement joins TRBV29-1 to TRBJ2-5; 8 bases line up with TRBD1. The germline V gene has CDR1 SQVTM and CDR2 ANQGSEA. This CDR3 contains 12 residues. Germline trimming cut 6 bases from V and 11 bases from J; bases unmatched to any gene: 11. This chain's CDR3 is CSVRTGFREQYF. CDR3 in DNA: TGCAGCGTGCGGACAGGGTTTCGAGAGCAGTACTTC.

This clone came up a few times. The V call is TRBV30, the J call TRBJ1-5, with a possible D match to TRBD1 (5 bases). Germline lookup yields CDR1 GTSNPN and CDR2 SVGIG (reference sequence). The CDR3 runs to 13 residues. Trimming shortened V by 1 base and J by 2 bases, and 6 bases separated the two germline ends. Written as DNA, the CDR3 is TGTGCCTGGAGTGAAGGGGGCAATCAGCCCCAGCATTTT. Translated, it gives CAWSEGGNQPQHF. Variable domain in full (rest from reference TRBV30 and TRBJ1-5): SQTIHQWPATLVQPVGSPLSLECTVEGTSNPNLYWYRQAAGRGLQLLFYSVGIGQISSEVPQNLSASRPQDRQFILSSKKLLLSDSGFYLCAWSEGGNQPQHFGDGTRLSIL.

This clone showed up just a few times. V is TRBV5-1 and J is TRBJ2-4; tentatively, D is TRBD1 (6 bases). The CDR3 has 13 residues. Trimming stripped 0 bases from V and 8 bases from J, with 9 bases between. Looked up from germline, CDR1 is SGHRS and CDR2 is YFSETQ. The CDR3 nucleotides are TGCGCCAGCAGCTTGGGGACAGATGACATTCAGTACTTC. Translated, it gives CASSLGTDDIQYF.